This TCR beta chain was identified in a study of T cell repertoires in cytomegalovirus infection. In the study overall: Well-studied HLA-B-restricted epitopes and recently identified HLA-C-restricted epitopes of CMV were both used in the study. Both a matching HLA type and CMV infection were indicated by public TCR beta signatures.

To note about this clonotype: Its antigen remains unidentified.

The study's findings and limits: CMV-specific HLA-C-restricted TCR beta clonotypes dominated the ex vivo response.

TCRdb reprocessed the reads with MiXCR, giving one entry per CDR3 protein. The profile shows fewer than 950,000 distinct CDR3 sequences, less than 35% of them singletons. Trimming shortened V by 6 bases and J by 5 bases, and 16 bases separated the two germline ends. The CDR3 sequence is 14 residues long. Germline V gene sequence: CDR1 MGHRA, CDR2 YSYEKL. The chain couples TRBV4-1 to TRBJ1-2, with no clear D. The receptor's source is a human donor in good health (CMV status not recorded). Some clones in this sample may be carry-over from other donors' samples. The sample here was cultured CD8+ T cells from PBMCs, taken from culture after CMV antigen stimulation. CDR3: CASSPDTTGYGYTF. The CDR3 bases are TGCGCCAGCAGTCCAGACACAACGGGATATGGCTACACCTTC.